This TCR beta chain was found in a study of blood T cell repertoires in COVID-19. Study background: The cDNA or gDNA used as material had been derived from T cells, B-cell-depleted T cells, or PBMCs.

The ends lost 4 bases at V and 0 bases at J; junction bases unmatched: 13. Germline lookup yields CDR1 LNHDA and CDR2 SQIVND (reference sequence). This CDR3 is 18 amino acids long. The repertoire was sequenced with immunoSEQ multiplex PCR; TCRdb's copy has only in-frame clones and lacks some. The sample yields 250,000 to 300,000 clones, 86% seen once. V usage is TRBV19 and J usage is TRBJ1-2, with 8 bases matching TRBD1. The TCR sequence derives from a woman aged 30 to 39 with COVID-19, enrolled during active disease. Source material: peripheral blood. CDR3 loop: CASSKASSRTGPNYGYTF. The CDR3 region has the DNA TGTGCCAGTAGTAAAGCCTCTTCGCGGACAGGGCCTAACTATGGCTACACCTTC.